These 14 T cell receptor beta chains originate from one sample sequenced in a study of shared clonotypes between healthy human individuals. The repertoire was sequenced with immunoSEQ multiplex PCR; TCRdb's copy has only in-frame clones and lacks some. The sample includes over a million clones, around three quarters of them seen just once. Sequencing was done on a sample of memory CD4+ T cells from PBMCs. The sample's subset: CD45RA-negative fraction. The receptors were sampled from a man aged 18-30 years in good health. Some clones in this sample may be carry-over from other donors' samples.

CDR3 residues: CASSPESYRLGTTDTQYF. The CDR3 nucleotides are TGTGCCAGCAGCCCCGAAAGTTACAGGTTAGGCACCACAGATACGCAGTATTTT. V is TRBV14 and J is TRBJ2-3; D may be TRBD1 (5 bases). The CDR3 is 18 amino acids. CDR1 is SGHDN, CDR2 FVKESK, per germline. V was cut by 4 bases and J by 2 bases, with 22 bases left in between.

The V call is TRBV2, the J call TRBJ2-3, with D hard to call. Germline CDR1 and CDR2: SNHLY and FYNNEI. The ends were cut back, 5 bases at V and 0 bases at J, with 12 bases in the middle. The CDR3 is 15 residues long. CDR3 sequence (DNA): TGTGCCAGCAGTTCCCCCCTGCCTAGCACAGATACGCAGTATTTT. Protein: CASSSPLPSTDTQYF.

V and J are TRBV18 and TRBJ2-7; 7 bases line up with TRBD2. CDR1 KGHSH and CDR2 LQKENI come from the germline V gene. The CDR3 sequence is 14 residues long. V lost 3 bases to trimming and J lost 5 bases; unmatched junction nucleotides: 7. The CDR3 region is CASSPTSPSDEQYF. The CDR3 nucleotides read TGTGCCAGCTCACCGACTAGCCCTTCGGACGAGCAGTACTTC.

This chain's CDR3 is CASSPDGRGDQPQHF. CDR3 sequence (DNA): TGTGCCAGCAGTCCCGACGGCAGGGGCGATCAGCCCCAGCATTTT. This sequence joins TRBV28 and TRBJ1-5; D might be TRBD1 (6 bases). V lost 5 bases and J 5 bases, leaving 16 bases between the germline ends. The germline CDR1 and CDR2 sequences are MDHEN and SYDVKM. This CDR3 has 15 residues.

Regarding this clone: In the same sample, other DNA sequences code for this CDR3. The rearrangement links TRBV5-1 to TRBJ2-2; D unresolved. V was pared by 4 bases and J by 3 bases, with 4 bases between. This CDR3 spans 12 amino acids. Germline-derived CDR1 and CDR2 are SGHRS and YFSETQ. CDR3 region: CASSRDTGELFF. As DNA, the CDR3 is TGCGCCAGCAGCCGAGACACCGGGGAGCTGTTTTTT.

This clone was counted a single time. The V and J genes are TRBV9 and TRBJ2-3, with 9 bases lining up with TRBD2. The CDR3 totals 16 residues. Germline CDR1 is SGDLS and CDR2 is YYNGEE. The V and J ends lost 4 bases and 4 bases, in that order; junction bases with no gene match: 10. The CDR3 nucleotides are TGTGCCAGCAGCTCAGTGGGCGGGAGGGCCTCAGATACGCAGTATTTT. The encoded protein is CASSSVGGRASDTQYF.

The rearrangement joins TRBV6-1 to TRBJ1-1; 8 bases line up with TRBD1. The CDR3 totals 14 residues. CDR1 and CDR2 (germline): MNHNS, SASEGT. V dropped 6 bases and J dropped 0; count of bases not matched to a gene: 3. Written as DNA, the CDR3 is TGTGCCAGCAGGTACAGGGGGGTGAACACTGAAGCTTTCTTT. This codes for CASRYRGVNTEAFF.

The V call is TRBV30, the J call TRBJ2-1; 13 nucleotides align to TRBD2. Germline values: CDR1 GTSNPN, CDR2 SVGIG (reference sequence). Losses at the gene ends were 0 bases for V and 1 base for J; bases not matched to a gene: 3. The CDR3 extends over 17 amino acids. The CDR3 region has the DNA TGTGCCTGGAGTGTCCGGACTAGCGGGGGTTCCTACAATGAGCAGTTCTTC. This gives the protein CAWSVRTSGGSYNEQFF. Full variable domain (remainder filled in from reference TRBV30 and TRBJ2-1): SQTIHQWPATLVQPVGSPLSLECTVEGTSNPNLYWYRQAAGRGLQLLFYSVGIGQISSEVPQNLSASRPQDRQFILSSKKLLLSDSGFYLCAWSVRTSGGSYNEQFFGPGTRLTVL.

This clone was counted ten times or more. The rearrangement links TRBV29-1 to TRBJ2-7, with D maybe TRBD1 (5 bases). The ends were cut back, 6 bases at V and 2 bases at J, with 11 bases in the middle. CDR3 length: 12 amino acids. The germline gives CDR1 SQVTM, CDR2 ANQGSEA. This CDR3 is CSVLRGTYEQYF. The DNA for the CDR3 is TGCAGCGTATTAAGGGGCACCTACGAGCAGTACTTC.

The V call is TRBV7-8, the J call TRBJ1-5; D gene ambiguous. This CDR3 is 14 amino acids long. The V gene's germline CDR1 is SGHVS and CDR2 FQNEAQ. V lost 5 bases, J lost 1 base, and 9 bases lay in between. CDR3 loop: CASSVLQSNQPQHF. CDR3 DNA: TGTGCCAGCAGCGTCCTCCAAAGCAATCAGCCCCAGCATTTT.

The chain is built from TRBV7-2 and TRBJ1-4, with a tentative D call TRBD1 (6 bases). Germline loops: CDR1 SGHTA, CDR2 FQGNSA. The V gene lost 1 base and the J gene lost 7 bases, with 16 bases spanning the gap. The CDR3 runs to 16 residues. CDR3 nucleotide sequence: TGTGCCAGCAGCTTAGATCGGCCAGGGGCCGGTGAAAAACTGTTTTTT. This sequence encodes CASSLDRPGAGEKLFF.

The rearrangement joins TRBV21-1 to TRBJ2-6; TRBD2 reflects the table's D call only, with no check against the DNA. TRBV21-1 is termed a pseudogene. The length of the CDR3 is 20 residues. The CDR3, as DNA: TGTGCCAGCAGCTACCGCCCCTTCTCAGGGACTGTCTCTGGGGCCAACGTCCTGACTTTC. Its translation: CASSYRPFSGTVSGANVLTF.

This chain connects TRBV9 to TRBJ2-3; D might be TRBD1 (5 bases). This CDR3 comprises 14 residues. CDR1 SGDLS and CDR2 YYNGEE come from the germline V gene. Trimming removed 4 bases from V and 5 bases from J, with 14 bases in between. CDR3 DNA: TGTGCCAGCAGCACTCGATCAAGGGGAGATACGCAGTATTTT. Amino acids: CASSTRSRGDTQYF.

The chain uses TRBV5-1 and TRBJ2-3, with 14 bases aligning to TRBD2. From germline, CDR1 is SGHRS and CDR2 YFSETQ. V shed 6 bases, J shed 4 bases, and the junction held 4 bases outside the gene matches. The CDR3 covers 15 residues. The CDR3 region is CASNGLAGGSDTQYF. CDR3 bases: TGCGCCAGCAATGGACTAGCGGGAGGTTCAGATACGCAGTATTTT.